The entry below describes one TCR beta chain. The data were obtained in a study of cytomegalovirus exposure and HLA in healthy donors. Study-wide context: Unique TCRs numbering some 93 million, obtained from HLA-typed donors, made up an early data release.

Germline CDR1 and CDR2: SGHRS and YFSETQ. V lost 2 bases, J lost 9 bases, and 3 bases stayed unmatched. This CDR3 has 13 residues. PCR amplification relied on 60 Vbeta primers (plus 13 Jbeta primers). Repertoires were generated with immunoSEQ multiplex PCR, while TCRdb's copy carries only in-frame clones and drops some. Of 50,000 or so clones listed, roughly 72% are singletons. The clonotype comes from a woman aged 45-65 years in good health and CMV-seronegative. Sequencing was done on a sample of PBMCs. The rearrangement joins TRBV5-1 to TRBJ2-1; 9 bases align to TRBD2. CDR3 protein: CASSFLAGAEQFF. The CDR3 DNA reads as TGCGCCAGCAGCTTCTTAGCGGGAGCTGAGCAGTTCTTC.